These 2 T cell receptor beta chains share one sample of origin, sequenced in a study of blood T cell repertoires in COVID-19. Produced via immunoSEQ multiplex PCR; TCRdb's table is partial and in-frame only. The repertoire holds 310,000 or so clones, over 70% seen once, with 0.95% to 1.5% in the top ten. What was sequenced was peripheral blood. Receptors were obtained from a woman in her 50s with acute or convalescent COVID-19.

This chain connects TRBV3-1 (or the pseudogene TRBV3-2) to TRBJ1-2; 8 nucleotides line up with TRBD1. Germline-derived CDR1 and CDR2 are LGHDT and YNNKEL (reference sequence). V lost 4 bases, J lost 8 bases, and 9 bases stayed unmatched. The CDR3 consists of 14 residues. CDR3 amino acids: CASSPLPTGEGYTF. The CDR3 nucleotides read TGTGCCAGCAGCCCCTTACCGACAGGGGAGGGCTACACCTTC.

The V and J genes are TRBV3-1 (or the pseudogene TRBV3-2) and TRBJ2-2; 11 nucleotides line up with TRBD2. CDR3 length: 14 residues. Germline V lookup: CDR1 LGHDT, CDR2 YNNKEL (reference sequence). The J segment lost 4 bases and the V segment lost 7 bases, leaving 2 bases of the junction unmatched. CDR3 nucleotide sequence: TGTGCCAGCAAGGGACTAGCGGCCACCGGGGAGCTGTTTTTT. Amino acid sequence: CASKGLAATGELFF.